Listed below are T cell receptor beta chains from one sample, sequenced in a study of T cell repertoires in cytomegalovirus infection. In TCRdb, the reads were re-called with MiXCR into one record per CDR3 protein. The sample yields over 300,000 distinct CDR3 sequences, approximately 9.5% seen once. Specimen: PBMCs. These receptors all stem from a human donor in good health (CMV status not recorded). Some clones in this sample may be carry-over from other donors' samples. Each CDR3 is given with its conserved first and last residue. Each record gives: CDR3 protein, CDR3 DNA, D gene, clone size, V gene, J gene. A D gene is named only where the DNA matches it firmly. Only part of the rows carry a size: once, few, many, or a class if the clone is expanded.

CDR3 protein: CSAGSLGTGTSNEQFF
CDR3 DNA: TGCAGTGCTGGTTCCCTCGGGACAGGAACGTCCAATGAGCAGTTCTTC
D gene: TRBD1
clone size: NA
V gene: TRBV20-1
J gene: TRBJ2-1

CDR3 protein: CSARSGDSYEQYF
CDR3 DNA: TGCAGTGCCCGATCAGGGGATTCCTACGAGCAGTACTTC
D gene: NA
clone size: few
V gene: TRBV20-1
J gene: TRBJ2-7

CDR3 protein: CASSELGETQYF
CDR3 DNA: TGTGCCAGCAGTGAATTGGGGGAGACCCAGTACTTC
D gene: NA
clone size: few
V gene: TRBV2
J gene: TRBJ2-5

CDR3 protein: CASSRLDGTQYF
CDR3 DNA: TGTGCCAGCAGCCGACTGGACGGGACCCAGTACTTC
D gene: NA
clone size: few
V gene: TRBV7-2
J gene: TRBJ2-5

CDR3 protein: CASSQNGVNEKLFF
CDR3 DNA: TGCGCCAGCAGCCAAAATGGAGTTAATGAAAAACTGTTTTTT
D gene: NA
clone size: NA
V gene: TRBV4-3
J gene: TRBJ1-4

CDR3 protein: CASSPRVGHQPQHF
CDR3 DNA: TGTGCCAGCAGCCCTAGGGTCGGGCATCAGCCCCAGCATTTT
D gene: NA
clone size: many
V gene: TRBV7-2
J gene: TRBJ1-5

CDR3 protein: CASSWGPFPLAYEQYF
CDR3 DNA: TGTGCCAGCAGCTGGGGGCCGTTTCCCCTCGCCTACGAGCAGTACTTC
D gene: NA
clone size: many
V gene: TRBV5-6
J gene: TRBJ2-7

CDR3 protein: CASSLGAGGVLNTEAFF
CDR3 DNA: TGTGCCAGCAGCTTAGGTGCCGGGGGGGTCTTGAACACTGAAGCTTTCTTT
D gene: NA
clone size: few
V gene: TRBV11-2
J gene: TRBJ1-1

CDR3 protein: CASSVQEHYGYTF
CDR3 DNA: TGTGCCAGCAGTGTTCAGGAACACTATGGCTACACCTTC
D gene: NA
clone size: NA
V gene: TRBV2
J gene: TRBJ1-2

CDR3 protein: CASTLGRGRNTIYF
CDR3 DNA: TGTGCCAGCACCCTCGGGCGAGGGAGAAACACCATATATTTT
D gene: NA
clone size: few
V gene: TRBV12-3/TRBV12-4
J gene: TRBJ1-3

CDR3 protein: CASSPPVPGLAGGDYNEQFF
CDR3 DNA: TGTGCCAGCAGCCCGCCCGTCCCGGGACTAGCGGGAGGAGATTACAATGAGCAGTTCTTC
D gene: TRBD2
clone size: many
V gene: TRBV28
J gene: TRBJ2-1

CDR3 protein: CASSYVFLGTSGNEQFF
CDR3 DNA: TGTGCCAGCAGTTACGTATTCCTGGGGACTAGCGGCAATGAGCAGTTCTTC
D gene: TRBD2
clone size: few
V gene: TRBV6-2/TRBV6-3
J gene: TRBJ2-1

CDR3 protein: CASSLSGIEEKLFF
CDR3 DNA: TGTGCCAGCAGCTTAAGTGGGATAGAAGAAAAACTGTTTTTT
D gene: NA
clone size: many
V gene: TRBV7-2
J gene: TRBJ1-4

CDR3 protein: CASSLQRSKLEQYF
CDR3 DNA: TGTGCCAGCAGTTTACAGAGGAGCAAGTTGGAGCAGTACTTC
D gene: NA
clone size: NA
V gene: TRBV28
J gene: TRBJ2-7

CDR3 protein: CASSRTALVSEQYF
CDR3 DNA: TGTGCCAGCAGCAGAACGGCACTAGTTTCCGAGCAGTACTTC
D gene: NA
clone size: many
V gene: TRBV7-2
J gene: TRBJ2-7

CDR3 protein: CASSLEPGTNTEAFF
CDR3 DNA: TGTGCCAGCAGCTTAGAACCTGGGACGAACACTGAAGCTTTCTTT
D gene: NA
clone size: many
V gene: TRBV7-9
J gene: TRBJ1-1

CDR3 protein: CASKLAPGELFF
CDR3 DNA: TGTGCCAGCAAACTAGCCCCAGGGGAGCTGTTTTTT
D gene: NA
clone size: few
V gene: TRBV28
J gene: TRBJ2-2

CDR3 protein: CSADDGRDTQYF
CDR3 DNA: TGCAGTGCGGATGACGGGAGAGATACGCAGTATTTT
D gene: NA
clone size: NA
V gene: TRBV20-1
J gene: TRBJ2-3

CDR3 protein: CASSPDRWKIGELFF
CDR3 DNA: TGTGCCAGCAGTCCGGACAGGTGGAAGATCGGGGAGCTGTTTTTT
D gene: TRBD1
clone size: many
V gene: TRBV7-7
J gene: TRBJ2-2

CDR3 protein: CASSKGHLNTEAFF
CDR3 DNA: TGTGCCAGTAGTAAAGGACACTTGAACACTGAAGCTTTCTTT
D gene: NA
clone size: NA
V gene: TRBV19
J gene: TRBJ1-1

CDR3 protein: CASSWTGGRYGYTF
CDR3 DNA: TGTGCCAGCAGCTGGACAGGGGGGCGGTATGGCTACACCTTC
D gene: TRBD1
clone size: NA
V gene: TRBV6-5
J gene: TRBJ1-2

CDR3 protein: CASSLGRPGETQYF
CDR3 DNA: TGTGCCAGCAGCTTAGGAAGGCCGGGGGAGACCCAGTACTTC
D gene: NA
clone size: NA
V gene: TRBV7-2
J gene: TRBJ2-5

CDR3 protein: CASSLQGTNTGELFF
CDR3 DNA: TGCGCCAGCAGCCTACAGGGAACGAACACCGGGGAGCTGTTTTTT
D gene: NA
clone size: many
V gene: TRBV5-1
J gene: TRBJ2-2

CDR3 protein: CASGTGNGNQPQHF
CDR3 DNA: TGTGCCAGTGGAACAGGAAACGGAAATCAGCCCCAGCATTTT
D gene: NA
clone size: NA
V gene: TRBV25-1
J gene: TRBJ1-5

CDR3 protein: CATSRPLRGYNEQFF
CDR3 DNA: TGTGCCACCAGCAGACCACTTCGAGGCTACAATGAGCAGTTCTTC
D gene: NA
clone size: NA
V gene: TRBV15
J gene: TRBJ2-1

CDR3 protein: CASSSWGSGNTIYF
CDR3 DNA: TGTGCCAGTAGTTCGTGGGGCTCTGGAAACACCATATATTTT
D gene: NA
clone size: NA
V gene: TRBV19
J gene: TRBJ1-3

CDR3 protein: CASRRTGVLPGELFF
CDR3 DNA: TGTGCCAGCAGAAGAACGGGAGTGCTCCCCGGGGAGCTGTTTTTT
D gene: NA
clone size: many
V gene: TRBV7-2
J gene: TRBJ2-2

CDR3 protein: CSARDPTGAPYEQYF
CDR3 DNA: TGCAGTGCTAGAGATCCTACCGGGGCACCCTACGAGCAGTACTTC
D gene: NA
clone size: NA
V gene: TRBV20-1
J gene: TRBJ2-7

CDR3 protein: CASSIRDGNNSPLHF
CDR3 DNA: TGTGCCAGCAGTATCCGGGACGGGAATAATTCACCCCTCCACTTT
D gene: NA
clone size: many
V gene: TRBV7-9
J gene: TRBJ1-6

CDR3 protein: CASSPLGTGTHNEQFF
CDR3 DNA: TGTGCCAGCAGTCCCCTCGGGACAGGGACCCACAATGAGCAGTTCTTC
D gene: TRBD1
clone size: few
V gene: TRBV6-2/TRBV6-3
J gene: TRBJ2-1

CDR3 protein: CSAPPRGVYYEQYF
CDR3 DNA: TGCAGTGCCCCACCGCGAGGAGTCTATTACGAGCAGTACTTC
D gene: NA
clone size: NA
V gene: TRBV20-1
J gene: TRBJ2-7

CDR3 protein: CASSLKSSGTEAFF
CDR3 DNA: TGTGCCAGCAGCTTAAAGTCCAGCGGCACTGAAGCTTTCTTT
D gene: NA
clone size: many
V gene: TRBV7-8
J gene: TRBJ1-1

CDR3 protein: CASSSGGGAKNIQYF
CDR3 DNA: TGTGCCAGCAGTTCAGGCGGGGGGGCCAAAAACATTCAGTACTTC
D gene: TRBD2
clone size: NA
V gene: TRBV12-3/TRBV12-4
J gene: TRBJ2-4

CDR3 protein: CASSEAGGNQPQHF
CDR3 DNA: TGTGCCAGCAGTGAGGCAGGGGGCAATCAGCCCCAGCATTTT
D gene: NA
clone size: few
V gene: TRBV25-1
J gene: TRBJ1-5

CDR3 protein: CASSLFFGRGGLTDTQYF
CDR3 DNA: TGTGCCAGCAGCTTGTTTTTCGGGCGGGGGGGCCTGACAGATACGCAGTATTTT
D gene: TRBD2
clone size: many
V gene: TRBV7-2
J gene: TRBJ2-3

CDR3 protein: CASSSSRGKNIQYF
CDR3 DNA: TGTGCCAGCTCATCCTCCCGGGGAAAAAACATTCAGTACTTC
D gene: NA
clone size: NA
V gene: TRBV18
J gene: TRBJ2-4

CDR3 protein: CAGQSGTDTGELFF
CDR3 DNA: TGTGCCGGGCAATCCGGGACAGACACCGGGGAGCTGTTTTTT
D gene: TRBD1
clone size: NA
V gene: TRBV18
J gene: TRBJ2-2

CDR3 protein: CASSFGLAGVGNEQFF
CDR3 DNA: TGTGCCAGCAGCTTCGGACTAGCGGGAGTCGGCAATGAGCAGTTCTTC
D gene: TRBD2
clone size: many
V gene: TRBV11-2
J gene: TRBJ2-1

CDR3 protein: CASSEVLSSPLHF
CDR3 DNA: TGCGCCAGCAGCGAAGTGCTTTCTTCACCCCTCCACTTT
D gene: NA
clone size: few
V gene: TRBV5-1
J gene: TRBJ1-6

CDR3 protein: CASPPTGSTSEAFF
CDR3 DNA: TGTGCCAGCCCGCCGACAGGGTCAACATCTGAAGCTTTCTTT
D gene: TRBD1
clone size: many
V gene: TRBV19
J gene: TRBJ1-1

CDR3 protein: CASSYSTLFTEAFF
CDR3 DNA: TGTGCCAGCAGTTACTCGACGCTATTCACTGAAGCTTTCTTT
D gene: NA
clone size: many
V gene: TRBV6-2/TRBV6-3
J gene: TRBJ1-1